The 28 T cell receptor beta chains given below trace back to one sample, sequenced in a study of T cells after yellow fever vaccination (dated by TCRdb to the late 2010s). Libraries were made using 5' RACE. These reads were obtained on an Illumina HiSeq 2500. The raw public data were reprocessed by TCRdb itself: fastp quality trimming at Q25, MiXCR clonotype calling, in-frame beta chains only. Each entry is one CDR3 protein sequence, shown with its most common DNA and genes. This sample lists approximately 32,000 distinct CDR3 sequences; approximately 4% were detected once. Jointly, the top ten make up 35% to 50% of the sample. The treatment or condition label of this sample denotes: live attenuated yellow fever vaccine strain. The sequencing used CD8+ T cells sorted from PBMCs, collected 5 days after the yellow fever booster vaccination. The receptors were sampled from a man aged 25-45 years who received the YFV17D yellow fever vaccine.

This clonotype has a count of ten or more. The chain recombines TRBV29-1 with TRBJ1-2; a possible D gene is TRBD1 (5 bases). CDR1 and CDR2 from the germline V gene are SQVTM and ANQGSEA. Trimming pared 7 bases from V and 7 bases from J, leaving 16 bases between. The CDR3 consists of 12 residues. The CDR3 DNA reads TGCAGCGGAGGGTCGGGGGAGGCTGGCTACACCTTC. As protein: CSGGSGEAGYTF.

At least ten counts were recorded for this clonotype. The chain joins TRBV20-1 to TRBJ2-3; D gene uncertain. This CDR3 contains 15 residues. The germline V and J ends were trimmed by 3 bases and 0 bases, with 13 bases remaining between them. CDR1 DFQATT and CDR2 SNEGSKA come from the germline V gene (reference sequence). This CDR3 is CSASLLTTSTDTQYF. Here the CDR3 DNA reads TGCAGTGCTAGCCTACTAACAACAAGCACAGATACGCAGTATTTT.

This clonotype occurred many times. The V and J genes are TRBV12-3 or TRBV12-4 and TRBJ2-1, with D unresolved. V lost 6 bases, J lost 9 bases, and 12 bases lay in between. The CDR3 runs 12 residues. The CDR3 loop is CASSPWSGEQFF. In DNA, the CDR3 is TGTGCCAGCAGCCCCTGGTCGGGTGAGCAGTTCTTC.

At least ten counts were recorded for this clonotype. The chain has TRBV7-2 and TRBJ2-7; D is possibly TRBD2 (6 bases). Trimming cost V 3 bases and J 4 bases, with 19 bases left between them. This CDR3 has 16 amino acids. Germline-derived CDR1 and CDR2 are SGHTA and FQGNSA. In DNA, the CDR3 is TGTGCCAGCAGCTTCTTGGGGTCGGGGGAATGGTACGAGCAGTACTTC. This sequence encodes CASSFLGSGEWYEQYF.

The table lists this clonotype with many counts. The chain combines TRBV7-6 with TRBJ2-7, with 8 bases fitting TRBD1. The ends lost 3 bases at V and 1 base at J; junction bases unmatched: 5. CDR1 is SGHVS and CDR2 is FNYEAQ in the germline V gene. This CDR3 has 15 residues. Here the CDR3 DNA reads TGTGCCAGCAGCTTGTCCAGGACAGGGTCCTACGAGCAGTACTTC. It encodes CASSLSRTGSYEQYF.

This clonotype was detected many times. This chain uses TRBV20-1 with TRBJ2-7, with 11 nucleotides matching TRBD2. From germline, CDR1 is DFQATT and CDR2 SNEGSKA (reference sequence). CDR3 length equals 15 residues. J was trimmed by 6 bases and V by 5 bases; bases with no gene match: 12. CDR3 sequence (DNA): TGCAGTGCTCGCCCACTAGCGGGAGATCTTGGCGAGCAGTACTTC. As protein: CSARPLAGDLGEQYF.

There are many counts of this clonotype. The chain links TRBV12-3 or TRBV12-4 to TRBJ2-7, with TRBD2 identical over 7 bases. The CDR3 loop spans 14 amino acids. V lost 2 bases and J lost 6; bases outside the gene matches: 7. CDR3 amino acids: CASSLSWAGVEQYF. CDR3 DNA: TGTGCCAGCAGTTTATCGTGGGCGGGGGTCGAGCAGTACTTC.

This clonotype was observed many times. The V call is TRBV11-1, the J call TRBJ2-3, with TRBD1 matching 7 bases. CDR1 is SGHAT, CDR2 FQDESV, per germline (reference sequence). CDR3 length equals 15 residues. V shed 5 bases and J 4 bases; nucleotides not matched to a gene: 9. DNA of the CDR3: TGTGCCAGCAGCCAAGGACAGGCGGAGGCAGATACGCAGTATTTT. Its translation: CASSQGQAEADTQYF.

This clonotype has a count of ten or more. The CDR3 DNA sequence: TGTGCCAGGTCCGAGACCTACAATGAGCAGTTCTTC. It specifies CARSETYNEQFF. V gene TRBV6-2 or TRBV6-3 combines with J gene TRBJ2-1; D is ambiguous. The CDR3 runs to 12 residues. Germline CDR1 is MNHEY and CDR2 is SVGEGT. The ends were cut back, 9 bases at V and 2 bases at J, with 8 bases in the middle.

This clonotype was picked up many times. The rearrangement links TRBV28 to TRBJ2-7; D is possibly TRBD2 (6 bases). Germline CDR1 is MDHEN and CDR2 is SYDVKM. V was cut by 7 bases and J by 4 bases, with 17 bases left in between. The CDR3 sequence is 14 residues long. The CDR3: CASTHAPGVYEQYF. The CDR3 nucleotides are TGTGCCAGCACCCACGCTCCGGGGGTTTACGAGCAGTACTTC.

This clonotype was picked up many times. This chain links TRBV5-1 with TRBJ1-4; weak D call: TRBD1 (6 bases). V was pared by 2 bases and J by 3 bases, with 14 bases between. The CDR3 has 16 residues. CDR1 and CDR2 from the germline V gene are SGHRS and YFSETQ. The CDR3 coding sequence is TGCGCCAGCAGCTTAGGCAGGGGATCGGCTAATGAAAAACTGTTTTTT. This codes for CASSLGRGSANEKLFF. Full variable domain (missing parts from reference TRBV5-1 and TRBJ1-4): KAGVTQTPRYLIKTRGQQVTLSCSPISGHRSVSWYQQTPGQGLQFLFEYFSETQRNKGNFPGRFSGRQFSNSRSEMNVSTLELGDSALYLCASSLGRGSANEKLFFGSGTQLSVL.

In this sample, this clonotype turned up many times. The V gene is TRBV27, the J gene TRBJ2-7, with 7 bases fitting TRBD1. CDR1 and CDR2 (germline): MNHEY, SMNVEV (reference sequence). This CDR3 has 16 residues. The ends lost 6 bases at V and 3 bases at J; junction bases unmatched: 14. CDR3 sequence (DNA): TGTGCCAGCAGCTCTTTCCAACAGGGGTCAATCTACGAGCAGTACTTC. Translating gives CASSSFQQGSIYEQYF.

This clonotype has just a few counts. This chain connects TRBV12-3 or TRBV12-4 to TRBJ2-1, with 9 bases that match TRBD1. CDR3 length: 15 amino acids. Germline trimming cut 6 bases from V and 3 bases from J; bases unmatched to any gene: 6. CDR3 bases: TGTGCCAGCAGCCCGGGGACAGGGATCTACAATGAGCAGTTCTTC. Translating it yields CASSPGTGIYNEQFF.

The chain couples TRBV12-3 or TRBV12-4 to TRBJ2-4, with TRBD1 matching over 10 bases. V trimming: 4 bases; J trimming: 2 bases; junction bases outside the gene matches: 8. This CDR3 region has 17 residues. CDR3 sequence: CASSSQTDRGTKNIQYF. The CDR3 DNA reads TGTGCCAGCAGTTCCCAAACGGACAGGGGGACCAAAAACATTCAGTACTTC.

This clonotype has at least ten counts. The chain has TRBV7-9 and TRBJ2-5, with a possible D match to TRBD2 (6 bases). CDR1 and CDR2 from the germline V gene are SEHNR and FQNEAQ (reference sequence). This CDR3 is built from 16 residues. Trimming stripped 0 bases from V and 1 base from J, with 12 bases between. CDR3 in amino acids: CASSLARNSGQETQYF. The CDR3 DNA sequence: TGTGCCAGCAGCTTAGCGAGGAATAGCGGCCAAGAGACCCAGTACTTC. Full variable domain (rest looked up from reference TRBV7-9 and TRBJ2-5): DTGVSQNPRHKITKRGQNVTFRCDPISEHNRLYWYRQTLGQGPEFLTYFQNEAQLEKSRLLSDRFSAERPKGSFSTLEIQRTEQGDSAMYLCASSLARNSGQETQYFGPGTRLLVL.

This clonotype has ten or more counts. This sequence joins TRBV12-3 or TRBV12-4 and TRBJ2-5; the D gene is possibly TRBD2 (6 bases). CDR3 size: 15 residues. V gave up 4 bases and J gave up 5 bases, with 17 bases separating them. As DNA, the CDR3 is TGTGCCAGCAGTTGGACGGTGTACGCGGGGGAGACCCAGTACTTC. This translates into CASSWTVYAGETQYF.

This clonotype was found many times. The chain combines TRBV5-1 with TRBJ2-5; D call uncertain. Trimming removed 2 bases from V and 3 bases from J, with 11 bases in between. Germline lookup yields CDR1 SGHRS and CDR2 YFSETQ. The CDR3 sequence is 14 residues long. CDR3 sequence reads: CASSFRVAEETQYF. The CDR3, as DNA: TGCGCCAGCAGCTTTCGGGTAGCAGAAGAGACCCAGTACTTC.

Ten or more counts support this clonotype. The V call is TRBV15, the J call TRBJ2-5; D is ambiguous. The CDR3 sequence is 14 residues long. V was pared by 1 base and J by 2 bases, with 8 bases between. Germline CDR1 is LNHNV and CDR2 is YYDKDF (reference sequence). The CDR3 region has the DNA TGTGCCACCAGCAGAGTTGGTTTACAAGAGACCCAGTACTTC. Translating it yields CATSRVGLQETQYF. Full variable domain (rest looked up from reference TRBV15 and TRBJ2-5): DAMVIQNPRYQVTQFGKPVTLSCSQTLNHNVMYWYQQKSSQAPKLLFHYYDKDFNNEADTPDNFQSRRPNTSFCFLDIRSPGLGDTAMYLCATSRVGLQETQYFGPGTRLLVL.

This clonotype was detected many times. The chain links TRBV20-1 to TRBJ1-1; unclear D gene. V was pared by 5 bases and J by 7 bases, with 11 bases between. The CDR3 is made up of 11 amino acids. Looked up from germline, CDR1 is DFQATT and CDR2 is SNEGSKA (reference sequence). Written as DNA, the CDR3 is TGCAGTGCTTCCCTCTCCTTTGAAGCTTTCTTT. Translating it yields CSASLSFEAFF.

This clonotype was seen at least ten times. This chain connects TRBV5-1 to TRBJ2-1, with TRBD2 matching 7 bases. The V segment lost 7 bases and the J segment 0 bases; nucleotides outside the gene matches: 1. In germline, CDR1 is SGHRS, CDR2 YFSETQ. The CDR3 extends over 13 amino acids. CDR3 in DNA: TGCGCCAGCCGGGACTACTCCTACAATGAGCAGTTCTTC. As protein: CASRDYSYNEQFF.

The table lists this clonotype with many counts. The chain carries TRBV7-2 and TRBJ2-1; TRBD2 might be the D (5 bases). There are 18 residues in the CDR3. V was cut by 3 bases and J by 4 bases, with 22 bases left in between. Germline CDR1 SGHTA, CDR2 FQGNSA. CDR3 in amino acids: CASSFPTDESEAYNEQFF. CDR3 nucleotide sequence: TGTGCCAGCAGCTTTCCCACTGACGAGTCGGAGGCGTACAATGAGCAGTTCTTC. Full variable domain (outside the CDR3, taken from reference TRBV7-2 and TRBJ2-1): GAGVSQSPSNKVTEKGKDVELRCDPISGHTALYWYRQSLGQGLEFLIYFQGNSAPDKSGLPSDRFSAERTGGSVSTLTIQRTQQEDSAVYLCASSFPTDESEAYNEQFFGPGTRLTVL.

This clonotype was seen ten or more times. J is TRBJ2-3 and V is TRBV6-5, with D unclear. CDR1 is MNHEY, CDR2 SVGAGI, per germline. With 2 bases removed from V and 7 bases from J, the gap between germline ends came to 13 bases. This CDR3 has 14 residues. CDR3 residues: CASSYTYSENTQYF. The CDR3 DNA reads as TGTGCCAGCAGTTACACTTACAGCGAAAATACGCAGTATTTT.

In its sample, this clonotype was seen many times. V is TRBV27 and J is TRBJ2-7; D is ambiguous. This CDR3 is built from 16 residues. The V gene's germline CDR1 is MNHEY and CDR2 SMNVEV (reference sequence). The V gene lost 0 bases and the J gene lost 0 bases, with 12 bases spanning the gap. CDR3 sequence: CASSLSFMTSSYEQYF. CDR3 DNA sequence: TGTGCCAGCAGTTTATCGTTTATGACGAGCTCCTACGAGCAGTACTTC.

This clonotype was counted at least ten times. The CDR3 is CASSQDNLIQETQYF. The CDR3 DNA is TGCGCCAGCAGCCAAGATAACCTGATACAAGAGACCCAGTACTTC. The J gene is TRBJ2-5, the V gene TRBV4-3; D call uncertain. The CDR3 covers 15 residues. Trimming left V 0 bases short and J 2 bases short, with 10 bases between. Germline lookup yields CDR1 LGHNA and CDR2 YSLEER.

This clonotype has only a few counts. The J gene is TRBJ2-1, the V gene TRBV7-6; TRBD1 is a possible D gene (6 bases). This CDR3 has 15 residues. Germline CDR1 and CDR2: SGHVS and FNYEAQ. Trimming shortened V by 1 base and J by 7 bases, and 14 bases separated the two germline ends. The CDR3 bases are TGTGCCAGCAGCTTAGAGGCAGGGGAAATGAATGAGCAGTTCTTC. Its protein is CASSLEAGEMNEQFF.

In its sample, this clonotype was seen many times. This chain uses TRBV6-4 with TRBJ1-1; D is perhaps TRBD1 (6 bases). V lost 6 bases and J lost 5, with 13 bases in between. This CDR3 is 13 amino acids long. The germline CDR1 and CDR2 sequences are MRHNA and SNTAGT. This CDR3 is CASRDSSMTEAFF. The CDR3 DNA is TGTGCCAGCAGGGACAGCAGTATGACTGAAGCTTTCTTT.

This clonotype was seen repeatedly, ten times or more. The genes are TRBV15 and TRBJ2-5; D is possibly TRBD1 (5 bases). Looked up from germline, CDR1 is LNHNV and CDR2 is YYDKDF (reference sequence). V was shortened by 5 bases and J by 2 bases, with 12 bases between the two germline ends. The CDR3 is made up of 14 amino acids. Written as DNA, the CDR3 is TGTGCCACCAGCGGTAGGACACTGCAAGAGACCCAGTACTTC. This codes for CATSGRTLQETQYF. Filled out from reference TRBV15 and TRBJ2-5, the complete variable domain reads DAMVIQNPRYQVTQFGKPVTLSCSQTLNHNVMYWYQQKSSQAPKLLFHYYDKDFNNEADTPDNFQSRRPNTSFCFLDIRSPGLGDTAMYLCATSGRTLQETQYFGPGTRLLVL.

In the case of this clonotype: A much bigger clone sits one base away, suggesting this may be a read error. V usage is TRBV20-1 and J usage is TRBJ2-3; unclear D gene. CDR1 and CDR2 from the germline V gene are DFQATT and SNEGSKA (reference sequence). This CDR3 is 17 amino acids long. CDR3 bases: TGCTGTGCTCAGGAAGTCTTCGGCGGTCGAGGCACAGATACGCAGTATTTT. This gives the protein CCAQEVFGGRGTDTQYF.